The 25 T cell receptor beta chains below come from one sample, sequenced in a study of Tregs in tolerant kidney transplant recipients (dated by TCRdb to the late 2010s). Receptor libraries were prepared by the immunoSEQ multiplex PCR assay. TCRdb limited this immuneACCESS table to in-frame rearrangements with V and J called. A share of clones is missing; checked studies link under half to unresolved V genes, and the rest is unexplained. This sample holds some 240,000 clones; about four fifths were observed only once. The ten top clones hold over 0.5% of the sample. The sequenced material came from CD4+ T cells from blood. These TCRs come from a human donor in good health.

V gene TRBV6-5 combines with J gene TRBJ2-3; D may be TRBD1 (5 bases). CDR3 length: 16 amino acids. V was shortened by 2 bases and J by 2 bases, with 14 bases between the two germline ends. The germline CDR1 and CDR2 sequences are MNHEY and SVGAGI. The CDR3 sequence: CASSYGVGASTDTQYF. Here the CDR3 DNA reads TGTGCCAGCAGTTACGGAGTTGGGGCGTCCACAGATACGCAGTATTTT.

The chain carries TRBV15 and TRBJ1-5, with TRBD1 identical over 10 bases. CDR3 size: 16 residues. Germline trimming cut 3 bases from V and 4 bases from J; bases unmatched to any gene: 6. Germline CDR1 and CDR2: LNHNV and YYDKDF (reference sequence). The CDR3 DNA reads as TGTGCCACCAGCAGGGGGGACAGGGGTGGAAATCAGCCCCAGCATTTT. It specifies CATSRGDRGGNQPQHF.

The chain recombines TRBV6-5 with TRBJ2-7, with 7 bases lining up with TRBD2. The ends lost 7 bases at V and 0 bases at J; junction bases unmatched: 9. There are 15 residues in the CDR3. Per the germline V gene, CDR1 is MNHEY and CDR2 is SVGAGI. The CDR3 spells CASTPSGVLSYEQYF. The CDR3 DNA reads TGTGCCAGCACCCCAAGCGGGGTTCTCTCCTACGAGCAGTACTTC.

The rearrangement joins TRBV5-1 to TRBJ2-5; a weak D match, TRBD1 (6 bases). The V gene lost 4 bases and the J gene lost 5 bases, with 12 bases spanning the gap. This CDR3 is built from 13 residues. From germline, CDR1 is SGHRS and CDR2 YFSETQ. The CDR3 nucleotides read TGCGCCAGCAGCGCACAGGGCTGGGAGACCCAGTACTTC. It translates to CASSAQGWETQYF.

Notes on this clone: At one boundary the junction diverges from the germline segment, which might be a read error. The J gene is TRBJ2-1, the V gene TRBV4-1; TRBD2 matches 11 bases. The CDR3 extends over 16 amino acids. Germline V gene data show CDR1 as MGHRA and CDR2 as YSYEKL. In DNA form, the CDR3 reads TGCGCCTGCAGTCTACTAGCGGGGGAAACCTACAATGAGCAGTTCTTC. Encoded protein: CACSLLAGETYNEQFF.

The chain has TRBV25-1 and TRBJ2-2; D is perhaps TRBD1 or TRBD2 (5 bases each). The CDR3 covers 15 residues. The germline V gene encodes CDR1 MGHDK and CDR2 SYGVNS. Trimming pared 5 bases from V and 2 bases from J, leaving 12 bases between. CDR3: CASSPGTTNTGELFF. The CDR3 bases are TGTGCCAGCAGTCCCGGGACCACCAACACCGGGGAGCTGTTTTTT.

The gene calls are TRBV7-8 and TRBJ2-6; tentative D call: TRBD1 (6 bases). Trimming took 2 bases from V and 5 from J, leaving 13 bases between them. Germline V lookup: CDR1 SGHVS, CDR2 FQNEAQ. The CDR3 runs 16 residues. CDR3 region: CASSLPDDRWANVLTF. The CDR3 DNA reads TGTGCCAGCAGCTTACCCGACGACAGGTGGGCCAACGTCCTGACTTTC.

The CDR3 coding sequence is TGTGCCATCAGTCCCACGACTAGCGGGAGAACGGAGCAGTACTTC. Amino acid sequence: CAISPTTSGRTEQYF. The rearrangement links TRBV10-3 to TRBJ2-7; TRBD2 aligns across 12 bases. The CDR3 runs 15 residues. V shed 5 bases, J shed 7 bases, and the junction held 9 bases outside the gene matches. Germline V gene sequence: CDR1 ENHRY, CDR2 SYGVKD.

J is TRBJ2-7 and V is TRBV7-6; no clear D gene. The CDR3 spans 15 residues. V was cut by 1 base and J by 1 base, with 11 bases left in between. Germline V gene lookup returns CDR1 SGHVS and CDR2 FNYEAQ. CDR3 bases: TGTGCCAGCAGCTTAGTGTACAGTGCTTCCTACGAGCAGTACTTC. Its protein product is CASSLVYSASYEQYF.

Written as DNA, the CDR3 is TGTGCCAGCAGCGTAGACGGTGCCGTCATAAATGAAAAACTGTTTTTT. Translation gives CASSVDGAVINEKLFF. The chain is built from TRBV9 and TRBJ1-4; D is unresolved. This CDR3 is built from 16 residues. CDR1 and CDR2 from the germline V gene are SGDLS and YYNGEE. The V end was cut by 0 bases, the J end by 5 bases, with 14 bases between.

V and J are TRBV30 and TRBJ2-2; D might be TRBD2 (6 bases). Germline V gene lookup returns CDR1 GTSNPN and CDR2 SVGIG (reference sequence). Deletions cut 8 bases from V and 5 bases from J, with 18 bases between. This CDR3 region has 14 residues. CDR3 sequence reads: CARGRGRETGELFF. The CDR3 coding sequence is TGTGCCCGGGGGAGAGGGAGAGAGACCGGGGAGCTGTTTTTT.

The CDR3 is CAWSGQSNEKLFF. CDR3 sequence (DNA): TGTGCCTGGAGTGGGCAGTCTAATGAAAAACTGTTTTTT. The J gene is TRBJ1-4, the V gene TRBV30, with D hard to call. Germline V gene data show CDR1 as GTSNPN and CDR2 as SVGIG (reference sequence). The CDR3 is 13 amino acids. Trimming cost V 1 base and J 3 bases, with 6 bases left between them. Variable domain in full (rest from reference TRBV30 and TRBJ1-4): SQTIHQWPATLVQPVGSPLSLECTVEGTSNPNLYWYRQAAGRGLQLLFYSVGIGQISSEVPQNLSASRPQDRQFILSSKKLLLSDSGFYLCAWSGQSNEKLFFGSGTQLSVL.

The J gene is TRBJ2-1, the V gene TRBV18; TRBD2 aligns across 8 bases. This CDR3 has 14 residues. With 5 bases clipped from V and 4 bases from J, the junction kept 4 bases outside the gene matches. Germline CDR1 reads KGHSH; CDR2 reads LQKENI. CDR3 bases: TGTGCCAGCTCATCGGGACTAGAGTACAATGAGCAGTTCTTC. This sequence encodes CASSSGLEYNEQFF. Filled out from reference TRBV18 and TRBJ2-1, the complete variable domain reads NAGVMQNPRHLVRRRGQEARLRCSPMKGHSHVYWYRQLPEEGLKFMVYLQKENIIDESGMPKERFSAEFPKEGPSILRIQQVVRGDSAAYFCASSSGLEYNEQFFGPGTRLTVL.

The CDR3: CASSVLLAVNTGELFF. For the CDR3, the DNA is TGTGCCAGCAGTGTTCTTCTAGCGGTGAACACCGGGGAGCTGTTTTTT. The chain combines TRBV6-1 with TRBJ2-2; TRBD2 aligns across 7 bases. The V segment lost 4 bases and the J segment 1 base; nucleotides outside the gene matches: 6. Germline CDR1 reads MNHNS; CDR2 reads SASEGT. This CDR3 comprises 16 residues.

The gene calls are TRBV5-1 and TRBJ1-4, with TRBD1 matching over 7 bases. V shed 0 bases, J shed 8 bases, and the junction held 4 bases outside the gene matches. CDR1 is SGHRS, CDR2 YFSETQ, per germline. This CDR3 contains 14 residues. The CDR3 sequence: CASSLDQGGEKLFF. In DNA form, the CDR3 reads TGCGCCAGCAGCTTGGATCAGGGGGGCGAAAAACTGTTTTTT.

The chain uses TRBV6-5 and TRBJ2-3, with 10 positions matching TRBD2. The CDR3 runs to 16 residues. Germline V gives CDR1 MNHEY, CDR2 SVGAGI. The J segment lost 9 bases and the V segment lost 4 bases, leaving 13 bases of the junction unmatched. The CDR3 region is CASSSPGAGGQKTQYF. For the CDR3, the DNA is TGTGCCAGCAGTTCCCCGGGAGCGGGGGGGCAGAAAACGCAGTATTTT.

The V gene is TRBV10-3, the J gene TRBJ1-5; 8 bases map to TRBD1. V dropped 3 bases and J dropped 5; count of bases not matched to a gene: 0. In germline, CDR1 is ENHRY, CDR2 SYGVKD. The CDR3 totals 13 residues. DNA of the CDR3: TGTGCCATCAGTGAACAGGGGGATCAGCCCCAGCATTTT. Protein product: CAISEQGDQPQHF.

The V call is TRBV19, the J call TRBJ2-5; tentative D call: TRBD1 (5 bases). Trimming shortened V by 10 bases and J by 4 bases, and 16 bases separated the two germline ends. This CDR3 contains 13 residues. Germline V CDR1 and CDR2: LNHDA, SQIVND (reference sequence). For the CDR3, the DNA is TGTGCCACGATGACAGAATGGGGAGAGACCCAGTACTTC. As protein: CATMTEWGETQYF.

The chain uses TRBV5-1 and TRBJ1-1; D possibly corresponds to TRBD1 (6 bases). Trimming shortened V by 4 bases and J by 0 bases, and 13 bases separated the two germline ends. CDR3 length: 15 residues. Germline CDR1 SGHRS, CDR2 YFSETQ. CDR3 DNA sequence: TGCGCCAGCAGCGCCGAGACAGGAATGAACACTGAAGCTTTCTTT. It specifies CASSAETGMNTEAFF.

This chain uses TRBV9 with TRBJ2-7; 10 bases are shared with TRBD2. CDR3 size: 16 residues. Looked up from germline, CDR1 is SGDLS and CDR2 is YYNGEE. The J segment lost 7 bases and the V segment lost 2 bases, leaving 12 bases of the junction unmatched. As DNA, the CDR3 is TGTGCCAGCAGCGTTCAAAGCGGGAGGGCCAATGGAGAGCAGTACTTC. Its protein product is CASSVQSGRANGEQYF.

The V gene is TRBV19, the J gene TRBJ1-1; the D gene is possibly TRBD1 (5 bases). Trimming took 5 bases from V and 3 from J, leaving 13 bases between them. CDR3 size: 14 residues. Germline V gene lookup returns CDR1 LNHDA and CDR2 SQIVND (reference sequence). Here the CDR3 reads CASSEGSGDTEAFF. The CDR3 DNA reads TGTGCCAGTAGTGAGGGGTCGGGGGACACTGAAGCTTTCTTT.

The CDR3 DNA reads TGCGCCAGCAGCTCCCTTCTCCAGGAGGGGACTGAAGCTTTCTTT. Translation gives CASSSLLQEGTEAFF. The chain carries TRBV5-1 and TRBJ1-1, with D maybe TRBD1 (5 bases). The CDR3 runs to 15 residues. Germline CDR1 and CDR2: SGHRS and YFSETQ. V shed 3 bases and J shed 5 bases, with 17 bases lying between them.

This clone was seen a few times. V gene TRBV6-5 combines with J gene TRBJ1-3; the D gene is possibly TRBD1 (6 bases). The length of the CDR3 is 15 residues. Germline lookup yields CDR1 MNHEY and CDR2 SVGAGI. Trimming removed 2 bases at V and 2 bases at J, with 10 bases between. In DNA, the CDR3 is TGTGCCAGCAGTTACACCTGGACAGCTGGAAACACCATATATTTT. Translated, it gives CASSYTWTAGNTIYF.

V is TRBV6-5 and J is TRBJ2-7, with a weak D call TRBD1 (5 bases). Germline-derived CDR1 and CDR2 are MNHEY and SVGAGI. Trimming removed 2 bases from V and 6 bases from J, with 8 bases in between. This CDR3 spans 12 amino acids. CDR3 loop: CASSYTGVEQYF. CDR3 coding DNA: TGTGCCAGCAGTTACACAGGAGTCGAGCAGTACTTC.

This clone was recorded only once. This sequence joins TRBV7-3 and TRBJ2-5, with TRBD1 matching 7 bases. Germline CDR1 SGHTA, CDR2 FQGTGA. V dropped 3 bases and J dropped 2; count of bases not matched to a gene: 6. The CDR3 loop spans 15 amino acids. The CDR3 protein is CASSLGQTLQETQYF. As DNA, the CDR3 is TGTGCCAGCAGCTTGGGACAGACCCTTCAAGAGACCCAGTACTTC.